At least ten counts were recorded for the clone carrying this TCR beta chain. The CDR3 has 16 amino acids. Germline CDR1 is DFQATT and CDR2 is SNEGSKA (reference sequence). TCRdb used MiXCR to reprocess the RT-PCR reads, holding one entry per CDR3 protein. The table shows more than 600,000 distinct CDR3 sequences, with 14% occurring only once. The TCR originated in a female donor in good health, serving as a healthy control. Sequencing used memory CD4+ T cells from blood. The rearrangement links TRBV20-1 to TRBJ2-4, with 7 nucleotides matching TRBD2. CDR3 amino acids: CSLSGAGILAKNIQYF. As DNA, the CDR3 is TGCAGCCTCTCCGGAGCGGGAATACTAGCCAAAAACATTCAGTACTTC.